The 5 T cell receptor beta chains reported below all come from one sample, sequenced in a study of T cell changes during pregnancy in multiple sclerosis. Sequencing was performed with immunoSEQ multiplex PCR; in TCRdb, only in-frame clones are kept and a portion is missing. The sample consists of approximately 90,000 clones, more than 85% of them appearing once. The specimen comprised peripheral blood, sampled before pregnancy. The receptors shown here come from a female donor with multiple sclerosis, enrolled in a pregnancy study.

The V call is TRBV6-1, the J call TRBJ1-1, with 12 bases lining up with TRBD1. This CDR3 has 15 residues. With 7 bases clipped from V and 1 base from J, the junction kept 4 bases outside the gene matches. The germline V gene has CDR1 MNHNS and CDR2 SASEGT. CDR3 protein: CASMGQGARNTEAFF. The CDR3 DNA sequence: TGTGCCAGCATGGGACAGGGGGCCCGGAACACTGAAGCTTTCTTT.

V gene TRBV7-9 combines with J gene TRBJ2-7; no clear D. V lost 6 bases to trimming and J lost 2 bases, with 20 bases between them. The CDR3 contains 16 residues. Per germline, CDR1 SEHNR and CDR2 FQNEAQ (reference sequence). The CDR3 sequence is CASSSVVMGRPYEQYF. DNA of the CDR3: TGTGCCAGCAGTTCTGTAGTGATGGGCAGACCCTACGAGCAGTACTTC.

V gene TRBV30 combines with J gene TRBJ1-1; D perhaps matches TRBD1 (5 bases). Trimming removed 0 bases from V and 2 bases from J, with 10 bases in between. Germline values: CDR1 GTSNPN, CDR2 SVGIG (reference sequence). This CDR3 has 14 amino acids. CDR3 in amino acids: CAWSVGGANTEAFF. CDR3 nucleotides: TGTGCCTGGAGTGTAGGAGGGGCCAACACTGAAGCTTTCTTT.

This chain connects TRBV7-2 to TRBJ1-2, with a tentative D call TRBD1 (5 bases). The ends were cut back, 1 base at V and 6 bases at J, with 12 bases in the middle. This CDR3 has 14 residues. Germline CDR1 is SGHTA and CDR2 is FQGNSA. Here the CDR3 reads CASSLESGSDGYTF. The CDR3 DNA follows: TGTGCCAGCAGCTTAGAATCAGGGTCGGATGGCTACACCTTC.

The CDR3 bases are TGTGCCAGCAGTTCGACAGGGATGAGGCGCGAGCAGTACTTC. Translating gives CASSSTGMRREQYF. The chain links TRBV27 to TRBJ2-7, with 7 positions matching TRBD1. This CDR3 is built from 14 residues. The V segment lost 4 bases and the J segment 6 bases; nucleotides outside the gene matches: 9. Germline values: CDR1 MNHEY, CDR2 SMNVEV (reference sequence).